What follows are 13 T cell receptor beta chains derived from one specimen sequenced in a study of T cell responses to AZD1222 COVID-19 vaccine. Sequenced by immunoSEQ multiplex PCR; TCRdb stores in-frame clones only, minus some. The data contain about 75,000 clones, roughly 88% of them seen just once; the ten biggest clones take up 9% to 10%. Here the sequenced sample was peripheral blood, taken 28 days after the second dose of the MenACWY control vaccine. These receptors were collected from an adult who received the MenACWY meningococcal vaccine as a control.

This clone was recorded only once. The CDR3 DNA reads as TGTGCCATAACTAGCGGGGGGGCGGAAGAGACCCAGTACTTC. This codes for CAITSGGAEETQYF. J is TRBJ2-5 and V is TRBV10-3, with 13 positions matching TRBD2. The V segment lost 9 bases and the J segment 3 bases; nucleotides outside the gene matches: 4. The CDR3 consists of 14 residues. Germline V gene sequence: CDR1 ENHRY, CDR2 SYGVKD.

This clone was detected only once. The V gene is TRBV4-1, the J gene TRBJ2-1; 7 nucleotides align to TRBD1. The trim removed 3 bases at V and 4 bases at J, leaving 12 bases unmatched. The germline V gene has CDR1 MGHRA and CDR2 YSYEKL. This CDR3 comprises 17 residues. The CDR3 bases are TGCGCCAGCAGCCATTCAGACGACAGGGCCCATTACAATGAGCAGTTCTTC. Translating gives CASSHSDDRAHYNEQFF.

This clone was detected only a few times. The chain has TRBV2 and TRBJ1-1; TRBD1 is a possible D gene (6 bases). Between the trimmed V and J ends, which lost 4 bases and 1 base, there was a span of 7 bases. Germline CDR1 and CDR2: SNHLY and FYNNEI. The CDR3 has 13 residues. Here the CDR3 DNA reads TGTGCCAGCAGTGGGACAGCGAACACTGAAGCTTTCTTT. Translated: CASSGTANTEAFF.

The rearrangement links TRBV30 to TRBJ2-7; either TRBD1 or TRBD2 may fit D (7 bases each). Germline lookup yields CDR1 GTSNPN and CDR2 SVGIG (reference sequence). The CDR3 loop spans 14 amino acids. V was shortened by 0 bases and J by 3 bases, with 12 bases between the two germline ends. The CDR3 loop reads CAWSVARGGYEQYF. The CDR3 nucleotides are TGTGCCTGGAGTGTCGCCAGGGGGGGCTACGAGCAGTACTTC. Variable domain in full (rest from reference TRBV30 and TRBJ2-7): SQTIHQWPATLVQPVGSPLSLECTVEGTSNPNLYWYRQAAGRGLQLLFYSVGIGQISSEVPQNLSASRPQDRQFILSSKKLLLSDSGFYLCAWSVARGGYEQYFGPGTRLTVT.

The V and J genes are TRBV3-1 (or the pseudogene TRBV3-2) and TRBJ2-1, with 12 nucleotides matching TRBD1. Germline assignment: CDR1 LGHDT and CDR2 YNNKEL (reference sequence). The junction had 6 bases not matched to a gene; V was cut back by 4 bases and J by 8 bases. The CDR3 is 15 residues long. CDR3 in DNA: TGTGCCAGCAGCCCCGGGACAGGGGGCTTCCATGAGCAGTTCTTC. It translates to CASSPGTGGFHEQFF.

The V and J genes are TRBV6-5 and TRBJ2-2; D could derive from TRBD1 or TRBD2 (5 bases each). The germline V and J ends were trimmed by 0 bases and 4 bases, with 12 bases remaining between them. In germline, CDR1 is MNHEY, CDR2 SVGAGI. This CDR3 is 16 amino acids long. Here the CDR3 reads CASSYSPAGGTGELFF. CDR3 bases: TGTGCCAGCAGTTACTCTCCTGCTGGGGGCACCGGGGAGCTGTTTTTT.

The chain combines TRBV9 with TRBJ2-5; 9 bases are shared with TRBD2. The V gene's germline CDR1 is SGDLS and CDR2 YYNGEE. With V trimmed by 4 bases and J by 4 bases, 8 bases remained unmatched. This CDR3 comprises 15 residues. CDR3 nucleotide sequence: TGTGCCAGCAGCCCGCGGGAGGGTACGGTAGAGACCCAGTACTTC. This encodes CASSPREGTVETQYF.

The CDR3 loop reads CASSLGQGASNEKLFF. In DNA form, the CDR3 reads TGCGCCAGCAGCTTGGGGCAGGGGGCGTCTAATGAAAAACTGTTTTTT. J is TRBJ1-4 and V is TRBV5-1; the match to TRBD1 covers 8 bases. V lost 0 bases to trimming and J lost 3 bases; unmatched junction nucleotides: 4. This CDR3 spans 16 amino acids. Germline V gives CDR1 SGHRS, CDR2 YFSETQ. Using reference TRBV5-1 and TRBJ1-4 for the parts outside the CDR3, the full variable domain is KAGVTQTPRYLIKTRGQQVTLSCSPISGHRSVSWYQQTPGQGLQFLFEYFSETQRNKGNFPGRFSGRQFSNSRSEMNVSTLELGDSALYLCASSLGQGASNEKLFFGSGTQLSVL.

The V gene is TRBV3-1 (or the pseudogene TRBV3-2), the J gene TRBJ2-2; TRBD1 matches 9 bases. CDR3 length equals 13 residues. Per germline, CDR1 LGHDT and CDR2 YNNKEL (reference sequence). The ends lost 4 bases at V and 6 bases at J; junction bases unmatched: 0. The DNA of the CDR3 is TGTGCCAGCAGCCGACAGGGGGCCGGGGAGCTGTTTTTT. This translates into CASSRQGAGELFF.

The V gene is TRBV7-9, the J gene TRBJ1-2; 8 positions agree with TRBD1. Germline CDR1 reads SEHNR; CDR2 reads FQNEAQ (reference sequence). Trimming at V came to 3 bases and at J to 6 bases, leaving 9 bases not matched to a gene. This CDR3 is built from 15 residues. The CDR3 region is CASSFRQGIGDGYTF. In DNA, the CDR3 is TGTGCCAGCAGCTTCCGACAGGGGATCGGGGATGGCTACACCTTC.

The chain uses TRBV5-1 and TRBJ2-3; the match to TRBD2 covers 14 bases. The CDR3 contains 19 residues. CDR1 and CDR2 (germline): SGHRS, YFSETQ. J lost 1 base, V lost 3 bases, and 10 bases had no gene match. The CDR3 DNA is TGCGCCAGCAGCTGGACCGGGACTAGCGGGGGAGGTGGCACAGATACGCAGTATTTT. Its translation: CASSWTGTSGGGGTDTQYF.

This chain uses TRBV5-1 with TRBJ2-3, with a weak D call TRBD2 (6 bases). Looked up from germline, CDR1 is SGHRS and CDR2 is YFSETQ. V dropped 1 base and J dropped 3 bases, with 12 bases sitting between them. The length of the CDR3 is 15 residues. The CDR3 DNA reads TGCGCCAGCAGCTTGACCGGGGGTAGGACAGATACGCAGTATTTT. It yields the protein CASSLTGGRTDTQYF.

The rearrangement links TRBV4-1 to TRBJ1-1, with D possibly being TRBD1 (5 bases). The germline gives CDR1 MGHRA, CDR2 YSYEKL. The length of the CDR3 is 14 residues. The germline V and J ends were trimmed by 2 bases and 1 base, with 8 bases remaining between them. The DNA for the CDR3 is TGCGCCAGCAGCCAAAGGGACTCGAACACTGAAGCTTTCTTT. This sequence encodes CASSQRDSNTEAFF.